This TCR beta chain emerged from a study of T cells after yellow fever vaccination. Notes on the study in general: A small share of clonotypes appeared in both CD4 and CD8 compartments. Most primary-vaccination clones recurred post-booster (roughly 96% CD4, roughly 90% CD8).

Many counts were recorded for this clonotype. Its antigen is not known. TCRdb re-called the 5' RACE reads through MiXCR, storing one row per CDR3 protein. The sample includes around 250,000 distinct CDR3 sequences, roughly 5.6% of them seen just once. Trimming stripped 3 bases from V and 4 bases from J, with 12 bases between. The germline CDR1 and CDR2 sequences are SGHTA and FQGNSA. The CDR3 consists of 14 residues. This chain links TRBV7-2 with TRBJ1-1, with D perhaps matching TRBD1 (6 bases). Sequencing was performed on CD4+ T cells sorted from PBMCs, taken on the day of the yellow fever booster vaccination. This clonotype was sampled from a man in his late teens or twenties who received the YFV17D yellow fever vaccine. CDR3 DNA: TGTGCCAGCAGCTTTGGGACACCGGTCACTGAAGCTTTCTTT. Residues: CASSFGTPVTEAFF. Filled out from reference TRBV7-2 and TRBJ1-1, the complete variable domain reads GAGVSQSPSNKVTEKGKDVELRCDPISGHTALYWYRQSLGQGLEFLIYFQGNSAPDKSGLPSDRFSAERTGGSVSTLTIQRTQQEDSAVYLCASSFGTPVTEAFFGQGTRLTVV.